The TCR beta chain under discussion was sequenced for a study of blood T cell repertoires in COVID-19. Looking at the study overall: Whether acute or convalescent, the COVID-19 samples came from the United States, Italy and Spain.

Germline values: CDR1 ENHRY, CDR2 SYGVKD. The CDR3 contains 16 residues. J gave up 5 bases and V 2 bases, and 7 bases lay outside the gene matches. Sequenced by immunoSEQ multiplex PCR; TCRdb stores in-frame clones only, minus some. The sample consists of roughly 100,000 clones, roughly 92% of them appearing once. This TCR was sampled from a woman in her forties or fifties with COVID-19, enrolled during active disease. V gene TRBV10-3 combines with J gene TRBJ2-1; 9 nucleotides agree with TRBD1. Material for sequencing was peripheral blood. CDR3 sequence: CAISELRTGVNNEQFF. In nucleotides, the CDR3 is TGTGCCATCAGTGAGCTGAGGACAGGGGTGAACAATGAGCAGTTCTTC.